The 32 T cell receptor beta chains listed next were all sequenced from one sample in a study of OX40 agonist ivuxolimab in advanced cancers. The table came from immunoSEQ multiplex PCR; TCRdb's copy has only in-frame clones and leaves some out. The data contain 35,000 to 55,000 clones, about 83% of them singletons. Sequencing used CD4+ or CD8+ T cells sorted from blood, obtained in a trial of the OX40 agonist ivuxolimab. Receptor source: an adult with an advanced solid tumor such as melanoma, head and neck, liver or kidney cancer.

Note on this clone: Different DNA sequences within this sample yield the same CDR3. The rearrangement uses TRBV7-9 and TRBJ2-7, with D tentatively TRBD1 (6 bases). Trimming cost V 1 base and J 2 bases, with 24 bases left between them. The CDR3 covers 19 residues. Germline CDR1 reads SEHNR; CDR2 reads FQNEAQ (reference sequence). The CDR3 region is CASSLGRGAGTPRTYEQYF. The CDR3 nucleotides read TGTGCCAGCAGCTTAGGCAGAGGGGCAGGGACACCTAGGACCTACGAGCAGTACTTC.

V gene TRBV10-3 combines with J gene TRBJ2-5; D unresolved. The DNA end lines up better with TRBJ2-7; the J call may be wrong. CDR3 length: 12 residues. Germline CDR1 and CDR2: ENHRY and SYGVKD. This CDR3 reads CAISDHSYEQYF. The DNA of the CDR3 is TGTGCCATCAGTGATCATTCCTACGAGCAGTACTTC.

V is TRBV2 and J is TRBJ2-3, with D possibly being TRBD1 (6 bases). CDR3 size: 14 residues. CDR1 is SNHLY and CDR2 is FYNNEI in the germline V gene. Trimming removed 6 bases at V and 2 bases at J, with 12 bases between. CDR3: CASRKTGNTDTQYF. CDR3 nucleotide sequence: TGTGCCAGCAGAAAGACAGGTAACACAGATACGCAGTATTTT.

The genes are TRBV19 and TRBJ1-2; 8 positions agree with TRBD1. CDR1 is LNHDA, CDR2 SQIVND, per germline (reference sequence). V lost 5 bases to trimming and J lost 7 bases; unmatched junction nucleotides: 21. The CDR3 spans 18 residues. The CDR3 loop is CASSPTPGGASRSSGYTF. CDR3 sequence (DNA): TGTGCCAGTAGTCCAACTCCAGGGGGCGCTTCCCGGAGCTCTGGCTACACCTTC.

The V gene is TRBV2, the J gene TRBJ2-7, with TRBD2 matching over 13 bases. Germline loops: CDR1 SNHLY, CDR2 FYNNEI. J lost 3 bases, V lost 6 bases, and 5 bases had no gene match. The CDR3 has 15 amino acids. This chain's CDR3 is CASRERTSGSYEQYF. The CDR3 DNA reads as TGTGCCAGCAGAGAGAGGACTAGCGGGAGCTACGAGCAGTACTTC.

CDR3 residues: CASSLVGGRTRIEQYF. CDR3 nucleotides: TGTGCCAGCAGTTTAGTTGGGGGGAGAACCAGGATCGAGCAGTACTTC. The V and J genes are TRBV27 and TRBJ2-7; D is perhaps TRBD2 (6 bases). Germline CDR1 reads MNHEY; CDR2 reads SMNVEV (reference sequence). V gave up 2 bases and J gave up 6 bases, with 20 bases separating them. This CDR3 has 16 amino acids.

The gene calls are TRBV6-5 and TRBJ2-7; possibly TRBD2 for D (6 bases). CDR3 size: 12 residues. Germline lookup yields CDR1 MNHEY and CDR2 SVGAGI. Trimming removed 10 bases at V and 3 bases at J, with 13 bases between. The CDR3 loop reads CATRDSIYEQYF. Here the CDR3 DNA reads TGTGCCACCCGGGACTCAATCTACGAGCAGTACTTC.

The chain has TRBV7-6 and TRBJ2-7; 9 nucleotides agree with TRBD1. The germline CDR1 and CDR2 sequences are SGHVS and FNYEAQ. With V trimmed by 5 bases and J by 5 bases, 7 bases remained unmatched. CDR3 length: 14 residues. This CDR3 reads CASSQGGQGHEQYF. The CDR3 DNA is TGTGCCAGCAGCCAAGGGGGACAGGGCCACGAGCAGTACTTC.

The genes are TRBV7-3 and TRBJ2-7; D remains unclear. Per germline, CDR1 SGHTA and CDR2 FQGTGA. CDR3 length: 14 residues. The V and J ends lost 2 bases and 3 bases respectively, with 11 bases between them. The CDR3 reads CASSLDIRVYEQYF. CDR3 in DNA: TGTGCCAGCAGCTTAGATATTCGGGTCTACGAGCAGTACTTC. Full variable domain (remainder filled in from reference TRBV7-3 and TRBJ2-7): GAGVSQTPSNKVTEKGKYVELRCDPISGHTALYWYRQSLGQGPEFLIYFQGTGAADDSGLPNDRFFAVRPEGSVSTLKIQRTERGDSAVYLCASSLDIRVYEQYFGPGTRLTVT.

V usage is TRBV19 and J usage is TRBJ2-1, with 8 nucleotides matching TRBD2. Germline trimming cut 5 bases from V and 6 bases from J; bases unmatched to any gene: 3. This CDR3 is 13 amino acids long. Per germline, CDR1 LNHDA and CDR2 SQIVND (reference sequence). The CDR3 region has the DNA TGTGCCAGTAGTTACCGGGGGGGCAATGAGCAGTTCTTC. Translated: CASSYRGGNEQFF.

The rearrangement links TRBV28 to TRBJ1-4, with D tentatively TRBD1 (6 bases). This CDR3 spans 14 amino acids. Trimming took off 6 bases at V and 7 bases at J, with 15 bases between the two ends. Germline V gives CDR1 MDHEN, CDR2 SYDVKM. CDR3 in DNA: TGTGCCAGCAGAAAACAGGGTGGGGGTGAAAAACTGTTTTTT. It is translated as CASRKQGGGEKLFF.

The V and J genes are TRBV10-1 and TRBJ1-1; no clear D. The V gene's germline CDR1 is WNHNN and CDR2 SYGVQD (reference sequence). V lost 0 bases and J 7 bases, leaving 9 bases between the germline ends. This CDR3 region has 13 residues. The CDR3, as DNA: TGCGCCAGCAGTGAGTCTCAGCAAAATGAAGCTTTCTTT. Protein product: CASSESQQNEAFF.

The gene calls are TRBV11-2 and TRBJ1-1; D unresolved. CDR3 length: 13 amino acids. Germline CDR1 is SGHAT and CDR2 is FQNNGV. Trimming left V 3 bases short and J 0 bases short, with 5 bases between. The CDR3 nucleotides are TGTGCCAGCAGCTTGGCGGTGAACACTGAAGCTTTCTTT. Amino acid sequence: CASSLAVNTEAFF.

The chain couples TRBV7-9 to TRBJ2-7; D may match TRBD1 or TRBD2 (5 bases each). This CDR3 has 16 residues. The germline V gene encodes CDR1 SEHNR and CDR2 FQNEAQ (reference sequence). V dropped 5 bases and J dropped 1 base, with 18 bases sitting between them. This CDR3 reads CASSPPRGRTSYEQYF. CDR3 sequence (DNA): TGTGCCAGCAGCCCCCCTCGGGGCAGGACATCCTACGAGCAGTACTTC.

The V call is TRBV14, the J call TRBJ1-1; no clear D gene. The CDR3 extends over 13 amino acids. V lost 0 bases and J 5 bases, leaving 7 bases between the germline ends. The germline V gene has CDR1 SGHDN and CDR2 FVKESK. CDR3 amino acids: CASSQEFTTEAFF. CDR3 in DNA: TGTGCCAGCAGCCAAGAGTTTACGACTGAAGCTTTCTTT.

The chain recombines TRBV10-3 with TRBJ1-4; D uncertain. The length of the CDR3 is 11 residues. Looked up from germline, CDR1 is ENHRY and CDR2 is SYGVKD. Trimming removed 2 bases from V and 7 bases from J, with 2 bases in between. The CDR3 DNA sequence: TGTGCCATCAGTGAGGGTGAAAAACTGTTTTTT. This encodes CAISEGEKLFF.

The chain joins TRBV19 to TRBJ2-7; TRBD2 matches at 7 bases. V was pared by 5 bases and J by 7 bases, with 11 bases of the junction left unmatched. The CDR3 has 14 amino acids. In germline, CDR1 is LNHDA, CDR2 SQIVND (reference sequence). DNA for the CDR3: TGTGCCAGTAGTTCAGTAGCGGGCCCTCGAGAGCAGTACTTC. This codes for CASSSVAGPREQYF.

The chain joins TRBV7-2 to TRBJ2-1; 8 nucleotides match TRBD2. V gave up 5 bases and J gave up 1 base; unmatched junction bases: 4. Per the germline V gene, CDR1 is SGHTA and CDR2 is FQGNSA. The CDR3 runs to 15 residues. The CDR3 DNA reads TGTGCCAGCAGCCGTAGCGGGGTTTCCTACAATGAGCAGTTCTTC. Protein: CASSRSGVSYNEQFF.

The chain is built from TRBV30 and TRBJ2-1; TRBD2 matches at 8 bases. V dropped 4 bases and J dropped 9; count of bases not matched to a gene: 8. Germline loops: CDR1 GTSNPN, CDR2 SVGIG (reference sequence). This CDR3 spans 13 amino acids. The CDR3 is CAWKSGGPGEQFF. The CDR3 nucleotides are TGTGCCTGGAAGTCGGGAGGGCCAGGTGAGCAGTTCTTC.

The rearrangement uses TRBV18 and TRBJ2-5; 7 nucleotides match TRBD1. From germline, CDR1 is KGHSH and CDR2 LQKENI. CDR3 length equals 16 residues. The junction had 13 bases not matched to a gene; V was cut back by 4 bases and J by 5 bases. The CDR3 DNA follows: TGTGCCAGCTCACTGCAACCATTACAGGGGCCGGAGACCCAGTACTTC. Translating it yields CASSLQPLQGPETQYF. The full variable domain, its missing parts supplied by reference TRBV18 and TRBJ2-5, is NAGVMQNPRHLVRRRGQEARLRCSPMKGHSHVYWYRQLPEEGLKFMVYLQKENIIDESGMPKERFSAEFPKEGPSILRIQQVVRGDSAAYFCASSLQPLQGPETQYFGPGTRLLVL.

The table lists this clone with a count of one. The chain is built from TRBV2 and TRBJ2-5; 12 positions match TRBD2. V lost 7 bases and J lost 3; bases outside the gene matches: 9. The germline gives CDR1 SNHLY, CDR2 FYNNEI. The CDR3 consists of 16 residues. The CDR3 loop reads CASTPGGLAGKETQYF. DNA of the CDR3: TGTGCCAGCACCCCAGGGGGACTAGCGGGTAAAGAGACCCAGTACTTC.

The rearrangement links TRBV29-1 to TRBJ2-7; D is possibly TRBD2 (7 bases). Trimming took off 4 bases at V and 6 bases at J, with 16 bases between the two ends. The germline gives CDR1 SQVTM, CDR2 ANQGSEA. The CDR3 runs to 13 residues. CDR3 nucleotides: TGCAGCGTTGGCGGGGGCCCGCGGATCGAGCAGTACTTC. Encoded protein: CSVGGGPRIEQYF.

This chain links TRBV19 with TRBJ2-4; TRBD2 aligns across 12 bases. The CDR3 covers 17 residues. Losses at the gene ends were 9 bases for V and 3 bases for J; bases not matched to a gene: 12. Germline V gene lookup returns CDR1 LNHDA and CDR2 SQIVND (reference sequence). CDR3 region: CASTKTSGRIGKNIQYF. The CDR3 bases are TGTGCCAGCACCAAGACTAGCGGGAGAATAGGCAAAAACATTCAGTACTTC.

In nucleotides, the CDR3 is TGTGCCAGCAGTGACAGGTACACCGGGGAGCTGTTTTTT. Residues: CASSDRYTGELFF. The chain uses TRBV6-1 and TRBJ2-2; D ambiguous. V lost 3 bases and J lost 3, with 5 bases in between. Germline V gene data show CDR1 as MNHNS and CDR2 as SASEGT. The CDR3 has 13 amino acids.

The chain links TRBV19 to TRBJ2-1, with 7 positions matching TRBD2. Per germline, CDR1 LNHDA and CDR2 SQIVND (reference sequence). This CDR3 comprises 16 residues. Trimming at V came to 1 base and at J to 4 bases, leaving 7 bases not matched to a gene. CDR3 region: CASSIVSSGGYNEQFF. CDR3 nucleotides: TGTGCCAGTAGTATAGTCTCTAGCGGAGGGTACAATGAGCAGTTCTTC.

The chain carries TRBV28 and TRBJ2-7, with 8 bases aligning to TRBD2. V dropped 5 bases and J dropped 0; count of bases not matched to a gene: 6. Germline-derived CDR1 and CDR2 are MDHEN and SYDVKM. This CDR3 has 15 amino acids. Here the CDR3 reads CASSLTSGASYEQYF. For the CDR3, the DNA is TGTGCCAGCAGTCTTACTAGCGGAGCCTCCTACGAGCAGTACTTC.

This clone was detected many times. J is TRBJ1-1 and V is TRBV11-3, with D unclear. The V gene's germline CDR1 is SGHNT and CDR2 YENEEA. V lost 2 bases to trimming and J lost 2 bases, with 6 bases between them. The CDR3 spans 13 residues. The CDR3 region has the DNA TGTGCCAGCAGCTTAACGGAAAACACTGAAGCTTTCTTT. Translation: CASSLTENTEAFF. The variable domain in full, completed from reference TRBV11-3 and TRBJ1-1, reads EAGVVQSPRYKIIEKKQPVAFWCNPISGHNTLYWYLQNLGQGPELLIRYENEEAVDDSQLPKDRFSAERLKGVDSTLKIQPAELGDSAVYLCASSLTENTEAFFGQGTRLTVV.

This clone is a singleton in its sample. The chain combines TRBV7-6 with TRBJ1-2; D unresolved. The CDR3 spans 16 residues. V lost 1 base and J lost 5, with 17 bases in between. Per the germline V gene, CDR1 is SGHVS and CDR2 is FNYEAQ. The DNA of the CDR3 is TGTGCCAGCAGCTTAGGGCAGCGACGTATAGGTTATGGCTACACCTTC. Protein: CASSLGQRRIGYGYTF. The variable domain in full, with the rest retrieved from reference TRBV7-6 and TRBJ1-2, is GAGVSQSPRYKVTKRGQDVALRCDPISGHVSLYWYRQALGQGPEFLTYFNYEAQQDKSGLPNDRFSAERPEGSISTLTIQRTEQRDSAMYRCASSLGQRRIGYGYTFGSGTRLTVV.

The gene calls are TRBV4-1 and TRBJ1-4; D not resolved. V gave up 6 bases and J gave up 8 bases, with 13 bases separating them. This CDR3 is 13 amino acids long. CDR1 MGHRA and CDR2 YSYEKL come from the germline V gene. CDR3: CASRLAEGEKLFF. The CDR3 DNA reads TGCGCCAGCAGGCTCGCCGAGGGCGAAAAACTGTTTTTT.

This clone occurred once. This sequence joins TRBV10-1 and TRBJ1-4; D perhaps matches TRBD1 (5 bases). Trimming left V 3 bases short and J 5 bases short, with 10 bases between. The CDR3 has 14 residues. Germline V CDR1 and CDR2: WNHNN, SYGVQD (reference sequence). The CDR3 spells CASSDGGGNEKLFF. DNA of the CDR3: TGCGCCAGCAGTGATGGGGGGGGGAATGAAAAACTGTTTTTT.

V usage is TRBV9 and J usage is TRBJ2-3; tentative D call: TRBD2 (6 bases). Trimming took 4 bases from V and 6 from J, leaving 27 bases between them. CDR3 length: 18 residues. Germline V gene lookup returns CDR1 SGDLS and CDR2 YYNGEE. In DNA form, the CDR3 reads TGTGCCAGCAGCACAACCCCCCGGCGGAGCGGCGGGGCGGATACGCAGTATTTT. It is translated as CASSTTPRRSGGADTQYF.

The rearrangement joins TRBV5-1 to TRBJ2-5; no clear D gene. Germline V lookup: CDR1 SGHRS, CDR2 YFSETQ. V was shortened by 3 bases and J by 1 base, with 4 bases between the two germline ends. The CDR3 extends over 12 amino acids. In DNA, the CDR3 is TGCGCCAGCAGCTCGTTCCAAGAGACCCAGTACTTC. This encodes CASSSFQETQYF.